The 20 T cell receptor beta chains presented below share a single source sample, sequenced in a study of blood T cell repertoires in COVID-19. Method: immunoSEQ multiplex PCR; TCRdb's copy keeps in-frame clones and lacks some. The sample yields about 140,000 clones, 85% seen once. The sequenced sample consisted of peripheral blood. Receptor source: a man aged 45-65 years with acute or convalescent COVID-19.

The chain carries TRBV5-1 and TRBJ2-5, with a tentative D call TRBD2 (5 bases). CDR1 is SGHRS and CDR2 is YFSETQ in the germline V gene. Trimming shortened V by 4 bases and J by 5 bases, and 18 bases separated the two germline ends. This CDR3 is built from 15 residues. The CDR3 nucleotides read TGCGCCAGCAGCCCCGGACTCCCAAGAGCGGAGACCCAGTACTTC. This encodes CASSPGLPRAETQYF.

This clone appeared a single time. V usage is TRBV2 and J usage is TRBJ2-5; 8 bases align to TRBD2. With 8 bases clipped from V and 1 base from J, the junction kept 9 bases outside the gene matches. Germline-derived CDR1 and CDR2 are SNHLY and FYNNEI. The CDR3 runs 15 residues. The CDR3 region has the DNA TGTGCCAGCGCTAGTGGGCGGGGGGCCCAAGAGACCCAGTACTTC. Protein sequence: CASASGRGAQETQYF.

This rearrangement joins TRBV11-2 to TRBJ2-5; 7 bases line up with TRBD2. This CDR3 region has 14 residues. Trimming at V came to 5 bases and at J to 4 bases, leaving 7 bases not matched to a gene. Looked up from germline, CDR1 is SGHAT and CDR2 is FQNNGV. CDR3 sequence (DNA): TGTGCCAGCAGCCCGGGGACTACCGGAGAGACCCAGTACTTC. It is translated as CASSPGTTGETQYF.

The chain couples TRBV9 to TRBJ1-2; D may be TRBD1 (6 bases). The V gene's germline CDR1 is SGDLS and CDR2 YYNGEE. The CDR3 loop spans 14 amino acids. Trimming took off 2 bases at V and 5 bases at J, with 13 bases between the two ends. CDR3 nucleotide sequence: TGTGCCAGCAGCGTCGCCGGGACACGGTATGGCTACACCTTC. Protein: CASSVAGTRYGYTF.

This rearrangement joins TRBV19 to TRBJ1-2; 7 positions match TRBD1. Trimming at V came to 5 bases and at J to 8 bases, leaving 5 bases not matched to a gene. Germline CDR1 reads LNHDA; CDR2 reads SQIVND (reference sequence). This CDR3 is built from 12 residues. As DNA, the CDR3 is TGTGCCAGTAGTCCCCCAGGGGGGGGCTACACCTTC. This translates into CASSPPGGGYTF.

The chain has TRBV5-1 and TRBJ1-1; D not resolved. Looked up from germline, CDR1 is SGHRS and CDR2 is YFSETQ. With 3 bases removed from V and 5 bases from J, the gap between germline ends came to 11 bases. The CDR3 is 13 residues long. Here the CDR3 reads CASSSWGETEAFF. The CDR3 nucleotides are TGCGCCAGCAGCTCATGGGGAGAGACTGAAGCTTTCTTT.

J is TRBJ1-1 and V is TRBV4-1; 7 bases map to TRBD1. This CDR3 contains 13 residues. V lost 2 bases and J lost 4; bases outside the gene matches: 1. Germline V gene lookup returns CDR1 MGHRA and CDR2 YSYEKL. The chain's CDR3 is CASSQHRGTEAFF. CDR3 DNA: TGCGCCAGCAGCCAACACAGGGGCACTGAAGCTTTCTTT.

V and J are TRBV7-9 and TRBJ2-3; TRBD1 matches 7 bases. This CDR3 comprises 14 residues. Germline CDR1 and CDR2: SEHNR and FQNEAQ (reference sequence). With V trimmed by 4 bases and J by 3 bases, 4 bases remained unmatched. CDR3 sequence reads: CASSYRQGTDTQYF. CDR3 in DNA: TGTGCCAGCAGCTACCGACAGGGAACAGATACGCAGTATTTT.

The V and J genes are TRBV7-8 and TRBJ2-1, with D maybe TRBD2 (5 bases). In germline, CDR1 is SGHVS, CDR2 FQNEAQ. Deletions cut 3 bases from V and 6 bases from J, with 12 bases between. The CDR3 runs 14 residues. The CDR3 region has the DNA TGTGCCAGCAGCTTGGGGAGAATAGCCAATGAGCAGTTCTTC. It translates to CASSLGRIANEQFF.

The rearrangement joins TRBV2 to TRBJ1-6; the D is unclear. The V end was cut by 6 bases, the J end by 5 bases, with 8 bases between. Per germline, CDR1 SNHLY and CDR2 FYNNEI. This CDR3 region has 13 residues. CDR3 sequence (DNA): TGTGCCAGCAGGTTGAGAAATAATTCACCCCTCCACTTT. This gives the protein CASRLRNNSPLHF.

V usage is TRBV29-1 and J usage is TRBJ2-5; possible D gene TRBD1, 5 bases. Trimming pared 7 bases from V and 2 bases from J, leaving 11 bases between. Germline CDR1 reads SQVTM; CDR2 reads ANQGSEA. The CDR3 has 12 amino acids. This CDR3 is CSARTSQETQYF. Here the CDR3 DNA reads TGCAGCGCTAGGACATCACAAGAGACCCAGTACTTC. The variable domain in full, with the rest retrieved from reference TRBV29-1 and TRBJ2-5, is SAVISQKPSRDICQRGTSLTIQCQVDSQVTMMFWYRQQPGQSLTLIATANQGSEATYESGFVIDKFPISRPNLTFSTLTVSNMSPEDSSIYLCSARTSQETQYFGPGTRLLVL.

This clone was detected only a few times. The chain is built from TRBV5-1 and TRBJ2-7; 10 bases align to TRBD1. The CDR3 is 15 amino acids. Looked up from germline, CDR1 is SGHRS and CDR2 is YFSETQ. J was trimmed by 4 bases and V by 1 base; bases with no gene match: 5. Here the CDR3 DNA reads TGCGCCAGCAGCTTGCAACCGGGACAGGGGTACGAGCAGTACTTC. This translates into CASSLQPGQGYEQYF.

The chain has TRBV5-1 and TRBJ1-1; D is possibly TRBD1 (5 bases). This CDR3 contains 12 residues. Trimming left V 0 bases short and J 5 bases short, with 5 bases between. CDR1 and CDR2 from the germline V gene are SGHRS and YFSETQ. The CDR3 sequence: CASSLEGTEAFF. Written as DNA, the CDR3 is TGCGCCAGCAGCTTGGAGGGGACTGAAGCTTTCTTT.

This clone came up once. The chain has TRBV5-4 and TRBJ2-2, with 9 bases identical to TRBD1. Germline lookup yields CDR1 SGHNT and CDR2 YYREEE (reference sequence). Trimming took 3 bases from V and 6 from J; bases not matched to a gene: 9. The CDR3 has 16 amino acids. This CDR3 is CASSSPGQGWAGELFF. CDR3 sequence (DNA): TGTGCCAGCAGCTCCCCGGGACAGGGTTGGGCCGGGGAGCTGTTTTTT.

Details on this clone: Other DNA sequences in this sample translate to the same CDR3. The chain links TRBV7-9 to TRBJ2-7; no clear D gene. The CDR3 sequence is 11 residues long. CDR1 is SEHNR and CDR2 is FQNEAQ in the germline V gene (reference sequence). Trimming stripped 4 bases from V and 2 bases from J, with 3 bases between. DNA of the CDR3: TGTGCCAGCAGCTCAACCTACGAGCAGTACTTC. This codes for CASSSTYEQYF.

The V call is TRBV5-4, the J call TRBJ2-2; 7 bases are a match to TRBD1. The CDR3 loop spans 16 amino acids. Germline V gene lookup returns CDR1 SGHNT and CDR2 YYREEE (reference sequence). V was clipped by 0 bases and J by 5 bases; unmatched bases: 7. The chain's CDR3 is CASSLVSTGRTGELFF. CDR3 nucleotides: TGTGCCAGCAGCTTGGTATCGACAGGGAGAACCGGGGAGCTGTTTTTT.

This chain joins TRBV27 and TRBJ2-1; no clear D. Germline-derived CDR1 and CDR2 are MNHEY and SMNVEV (reference sequence). V was shortened by 2 bases and J by 4 bases, with 15 bases between the two germline ends. The CDR3 has 16 amino acids. The CDR3 spells CASSLIVRVGYNEQFF. CDR3 bases: TGTGCCAGCAGTTTAATAGTACGGGTCGGATACAATGAGCAGTTCTTC.

The chain joins TRBV4-1 to TRBJ1-2; D is uncertain. The germline gives CDR1 MGHRA, CDR2 YSYEKL. This CDR3 has 14 amino acids. The V gene lost 0 bases and the J gene lost 5 bases, with 10 bases spanning the gap. This chain's CDR3 is CASSQESGLYGYTF. The CDR3 region has the DNA TGCGCCAGCAGCCAAGAATCTGGACTGTATGGCTACACCTTC.

The chain combines TRBV6-6 with TRBJ1-3, with TRBD1 identical over 11 bases. Looked up from germline, CDR1 is MNHNY and CDR2 is SVGAGI (reference sequence). The CDR3 spans 18 residues. J lost 4 bases, V lost 5 bases, and 13 bases had no gene match. The CDR3 region is CASSQGQGGEQFGNTIYF. The CDR3 bases are TGTGCCAGCAGTCAGGGACAGGGGGGTGAACAATTCGGAAACACCATATATTTT.

The V and J genes are TRBV7-6 and TRBJ2-3; perhaps TRBD2 as D (5 bases). Germline values: CDR1 SGHVS, CDR2 FNYEAQ. Trimming removed 5 bases from V and 2 bases from J, with 14 bases in between. The CDR3 has 15 amino acids. CDR3 DNA sequence: TGTGCCAGCAGCCCAGACTACCGACCCACAGATACGCAGTATTTT. Translated: CASSPDYRPTDTQYF.